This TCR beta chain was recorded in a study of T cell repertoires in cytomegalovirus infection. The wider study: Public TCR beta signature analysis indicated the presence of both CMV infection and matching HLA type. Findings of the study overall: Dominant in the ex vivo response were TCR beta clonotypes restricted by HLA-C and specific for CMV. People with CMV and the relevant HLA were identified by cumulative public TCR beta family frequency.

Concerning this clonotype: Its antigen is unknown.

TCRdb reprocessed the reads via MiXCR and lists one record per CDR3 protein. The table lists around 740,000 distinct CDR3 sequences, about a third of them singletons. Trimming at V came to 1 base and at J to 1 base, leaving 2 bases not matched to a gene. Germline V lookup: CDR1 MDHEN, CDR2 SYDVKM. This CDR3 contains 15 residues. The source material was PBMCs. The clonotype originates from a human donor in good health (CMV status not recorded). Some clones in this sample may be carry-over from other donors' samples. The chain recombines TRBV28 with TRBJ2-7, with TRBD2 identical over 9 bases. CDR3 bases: TGTGCCAGCAGTTTATCACTAGCGGGTTCCTACGAGCAGTACTTC. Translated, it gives CASSLSLAGSYEQYF.